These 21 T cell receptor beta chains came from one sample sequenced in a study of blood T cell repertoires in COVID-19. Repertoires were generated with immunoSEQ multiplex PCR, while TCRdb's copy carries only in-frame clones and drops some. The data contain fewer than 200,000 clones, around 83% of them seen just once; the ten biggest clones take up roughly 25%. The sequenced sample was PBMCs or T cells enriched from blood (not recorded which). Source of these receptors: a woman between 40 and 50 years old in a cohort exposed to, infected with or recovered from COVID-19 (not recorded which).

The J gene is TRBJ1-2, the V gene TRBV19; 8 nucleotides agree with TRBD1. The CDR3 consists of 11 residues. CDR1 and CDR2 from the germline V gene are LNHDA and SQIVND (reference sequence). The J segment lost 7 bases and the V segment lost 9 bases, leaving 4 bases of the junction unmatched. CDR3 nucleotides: TGTGCCAGCACAGGGGGTTTTGGCTACACCTTC. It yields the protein CASTGGFGYTF.

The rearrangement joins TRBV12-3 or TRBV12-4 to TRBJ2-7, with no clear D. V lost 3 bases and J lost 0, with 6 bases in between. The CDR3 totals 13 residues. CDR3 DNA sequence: TGTGCCAGCAGTTTGAGAAGCTCCTACGAGCAGTACTTC. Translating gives CASSLRSSYEQYF.

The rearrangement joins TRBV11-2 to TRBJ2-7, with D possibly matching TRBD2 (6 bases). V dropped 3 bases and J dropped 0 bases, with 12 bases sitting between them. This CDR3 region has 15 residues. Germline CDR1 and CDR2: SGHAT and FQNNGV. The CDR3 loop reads CASSFGGGPSYEQYF. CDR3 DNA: TGTGCCAGCAGCTTCGGGGGAGGACCCTCCTACGAGCAGTACTTC.

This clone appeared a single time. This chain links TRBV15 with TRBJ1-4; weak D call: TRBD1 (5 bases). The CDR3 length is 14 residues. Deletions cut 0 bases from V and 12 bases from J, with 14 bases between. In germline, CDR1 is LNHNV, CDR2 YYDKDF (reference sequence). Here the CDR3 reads CATSRDWGRKELFF. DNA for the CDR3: TGTGCCACCAGCAGAGATTGGGGCAGAAAAGAACTGTTTTTT.

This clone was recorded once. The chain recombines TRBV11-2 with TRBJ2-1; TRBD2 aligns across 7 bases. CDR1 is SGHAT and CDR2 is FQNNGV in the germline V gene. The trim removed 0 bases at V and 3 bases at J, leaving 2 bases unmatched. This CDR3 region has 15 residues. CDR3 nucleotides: TGTGCCAGCAGCTTAGATGCGGGAGACTACAATGAGCAGTTCTTC. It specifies CASSLDAGDYNEQFF. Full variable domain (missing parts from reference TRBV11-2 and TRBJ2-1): EAGVAQSPRYKIIEKRQSVAFWCNPISGHATLYWYQQILGQGPKLLIQFQNNGVVDDSQLPKDRFSAERLKGVDSTLKIQPAKLEDSAVYLCASSLDAGDYNEQFFGPGTRLTVL.

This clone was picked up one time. CDR3 sequence: CTSSLVEGTSVPYEQYF. The CDR3 region has the DNA TGCACCAGCAGCCTCGTCGAGGGGACTAGCGTTCCCTACGAGCAGTACTTC. V is TRBV1 and J is TRBJ2-7; no DNA check was done on the table's D call, TRBD2. TRBV1 represents a pseudogene. This CDR3 comprises 17 residues.

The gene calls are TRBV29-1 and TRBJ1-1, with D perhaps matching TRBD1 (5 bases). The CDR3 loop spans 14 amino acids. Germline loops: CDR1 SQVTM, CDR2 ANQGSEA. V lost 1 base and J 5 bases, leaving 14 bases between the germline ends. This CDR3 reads CSVEGGELLTEAFF. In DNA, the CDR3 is TGCAGCGTTGAAGGGGGGGAACTTTTGACTGAAGCTTTCTTT.

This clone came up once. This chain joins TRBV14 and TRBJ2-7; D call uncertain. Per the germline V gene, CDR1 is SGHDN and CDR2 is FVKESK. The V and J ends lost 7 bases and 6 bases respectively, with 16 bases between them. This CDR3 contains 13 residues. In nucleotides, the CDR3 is TGTGCCAGCACCCCAGCAAGCTGGGCCGAGCAGTACTTC. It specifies CASTPASWAEQYF.

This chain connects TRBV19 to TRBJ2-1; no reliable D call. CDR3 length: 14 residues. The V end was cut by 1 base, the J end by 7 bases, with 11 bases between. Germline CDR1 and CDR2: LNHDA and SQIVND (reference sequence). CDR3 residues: CASSIGPPQNEQFF. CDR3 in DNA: TGTGCCAGTAGTATAGGCCCCCCACAGAATGAGCAGTTCTTC.

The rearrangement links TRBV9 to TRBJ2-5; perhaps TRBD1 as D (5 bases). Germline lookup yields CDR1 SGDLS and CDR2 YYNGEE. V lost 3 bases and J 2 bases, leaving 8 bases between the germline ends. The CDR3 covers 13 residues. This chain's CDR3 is CASSADTQETQYF. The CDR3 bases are TGTGCCAGCAGCGCGGACACGCAAGAGACCCAGTACTTC.

CDR3 sequence: CASRPLAGGTTDTQYF. The DNA for the CDR3 is TGTGCCAGCAGACCCCTAGCGGGGGGAACCACAGATACGCAGTATTTT. The chain recombines TRBV14 with TRBJ2-3; 11 bases are a match to TRBD2. With V trimmed by 6 bases and J by 2 bases, 7 bases remained unmatched. This CDR3 contains 16 residues. Germline V CDR1 and CDR2: SGHDN, FVKESK. The full variable domain, rest sourced from reference TRBV14 and TRBJ2-3, is EAGVTQFPSHSVIEKGQTVTLRCDPISGHDNLYWYRRVMGKEIKFLLHFVKESKQDESGMPNNRFLAERTGGTYSTLKVQPAELEDSGVYFCASRPLAGGTTDTQYFGPGTRLTVL.

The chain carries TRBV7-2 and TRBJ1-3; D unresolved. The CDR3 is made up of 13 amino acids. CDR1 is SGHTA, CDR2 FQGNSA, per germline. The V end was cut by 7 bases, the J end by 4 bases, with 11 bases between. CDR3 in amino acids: CASNEEAGNTIYF. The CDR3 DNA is TGTGCCAGCAACGAGGAGGCCGGAAACACCATATATTTT.

The CDR3: CASSWETFSSGANVLTF. CDR3 bases: TGCGCCAGCAGCTGGGAGACATTCTCCTCTGGGGCCAACGTCCTGACTTTC. This rearrangement joins TRBV5-1 to TRBJ2-6; D may be TRBD2 (5 bases). The V gene's germline CDR1 is SGHRS and CDR2 YFSETQ. This CDR3 has 17 amino acids. The V gene lost 3 bases and the J gene lost 0 bases, with 13 bases spanning the gap.

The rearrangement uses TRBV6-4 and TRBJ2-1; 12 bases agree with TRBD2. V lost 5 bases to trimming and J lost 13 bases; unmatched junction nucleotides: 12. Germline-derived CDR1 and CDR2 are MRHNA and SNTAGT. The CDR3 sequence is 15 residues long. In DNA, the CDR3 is TGTGCCAGCAGTCCGAATCCTAGCGGGGGGGCCGGCCAGTTCTTC. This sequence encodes CASSPNPSGGAGQFF.

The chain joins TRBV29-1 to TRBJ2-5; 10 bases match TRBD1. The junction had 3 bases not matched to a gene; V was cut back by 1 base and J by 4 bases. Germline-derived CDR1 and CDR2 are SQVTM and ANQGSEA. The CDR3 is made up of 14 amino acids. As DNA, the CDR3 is TGCAGCGTTGAAGGACAGGGGGCTGCAGAGACCCAGTACTTC. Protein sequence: CSVEGQGAAETQYF. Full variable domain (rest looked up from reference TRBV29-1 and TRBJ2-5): SAVISQKPSRDICQRGTSLTIQCQVDSQVTMMFWYRQQPGQSLTLIATANQGSEATYESGFVIDKFPISRPNLTFSTLTVSNMSPEDSSIYLCSVEGQGAAETQYFGPGTRLLVL.

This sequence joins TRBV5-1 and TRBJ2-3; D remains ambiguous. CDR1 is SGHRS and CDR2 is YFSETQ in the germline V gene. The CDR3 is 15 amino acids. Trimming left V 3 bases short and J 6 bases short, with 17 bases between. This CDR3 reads CASSSSQPLRDTQYF. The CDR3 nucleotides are TGCGCCAGCAGCTCCTCTCAGCCATTGAGGGATACGCAGTATTTT.

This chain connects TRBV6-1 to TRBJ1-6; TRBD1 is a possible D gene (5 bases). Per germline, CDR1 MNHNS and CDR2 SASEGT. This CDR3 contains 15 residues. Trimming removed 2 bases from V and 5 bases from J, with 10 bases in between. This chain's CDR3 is CASSEIGGDNSPLHF. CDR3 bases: TGTGCCAGCAGTGAAATAGGAGGGGATAATTCACCCCTCCACTTT.

The CDR3 spells CSASSQGPTEAFF. The CDR3 coding sequence is TGCAGTGCTAGTTCGCAGGGCCCCACTGAAGCTTTCTTT. The gene calls are TRBV20-1 and TRBJ1-1, with a tentative D call TRBD1 (5 bases). Trimming stripped 3 bases from V and 4 bases from J, with 12 bases between. This CDR3 region has 13 residues. CDR1 is DFQATT and CDR2 is SNEGSKA in the germline V gene (reference sequence).

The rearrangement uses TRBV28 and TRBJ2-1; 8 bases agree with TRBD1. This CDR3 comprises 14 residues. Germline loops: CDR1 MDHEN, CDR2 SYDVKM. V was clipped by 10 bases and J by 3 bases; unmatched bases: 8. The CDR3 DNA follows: TGTGCCACTCGACGGACAGGGTTCTACAATGAGCAGTTCTTC. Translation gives CATRRTGFYNEQFF.

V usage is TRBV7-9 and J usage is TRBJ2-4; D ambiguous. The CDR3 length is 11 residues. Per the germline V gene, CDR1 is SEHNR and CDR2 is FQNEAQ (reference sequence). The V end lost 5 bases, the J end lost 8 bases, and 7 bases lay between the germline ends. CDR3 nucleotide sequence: TGTGCCAGCAGCCCAGGATACATTCAGTACTTC. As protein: CASSPGYIQYF.

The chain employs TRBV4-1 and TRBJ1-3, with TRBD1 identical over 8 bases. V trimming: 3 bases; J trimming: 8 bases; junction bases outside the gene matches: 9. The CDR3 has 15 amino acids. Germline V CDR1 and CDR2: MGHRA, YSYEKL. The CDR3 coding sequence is TGCGCCAGCAGCCACAGGACAGGGATGGAAGACACCATATATTTT. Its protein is CASSHRTGMEDTIYF.